This paragraph covers one T cell receptor beta chain sequence. The sample belongs to a study of cytomegalovirus exposure and HLA in healthy donors. Use of 60 Vbeta and 13 Jbeta primers characterized the PCR. TCRdb's table, derived via immunoSEQ multiplex PCR, lists solely in-frame clones and lacks some. Counted here are about 170,000 clones, 80% to 90% occurring once; the ten biggest clones make up more than 2%. Sequencing was carried out using PBMCs. The origin of this receptor is a man younger than 35 in good health and CMV-seropositive.

The CDR3 is CASSVDRGGTGELFF. The CDR3 coding sequence is TGTGCCAGCAGCGTCGACAGGGGTGGCACCGGGGAGCTGTTTTTT. The chain couples TRBV9 to TRBJ2-2; 8 bases align to TRBD1. The CDR3 is 15 residues long. The trim removed 2 bases at V and 4 bases at J, leaving 4 bases unmatched. CDR1 and CDR2 from the germline V gene are SGDLS and YYNGEE.